This TCR beta chain was captured by sequencing in a study of T-cell reconstitution after alpha-beta-depleted transplantation in children (TCRdb year 2016). Concerning the study at large: Using TCR repertoire profiling, the study quantitatively followed how T-cell immune reconstitution unfolded in children after TCRalphabeta/CD19-depleted allogeneic hematopoietic cell transplantation.

The V and J ends are trimmed by 0 bases and 2 bases, leaving 7 bases between them. Looking up the germline V gene yields CDR1 LGHNA and CDR2 YNFKEQ. The CDR3 spans 14 residues, from the cysteine through the phenylalanine. Only the CDR3 region is kept as DNA, spanning 42 bases read in frame from base 1. In the case of this clonotype: Its antigen specificity is not known. Qualities for individual bases were not recorded, and no much larger clone is one base off.

Libraries were constructed by PCR. Sequenced on an Illumina HiSeq 2500. TCR libraries were prepared with molecular barcoding, using unique molecular identifiers to normalize TCRbeta repertoire quantification. TCRdb passed the public sequencing reads through fastp at Q25 and MiXCR, retaining productive beta sequences. Entries that share a CDR3 protein sequence are merged under the most common genes and DNA. This sample has fewer than 350,000 distinct CDR3 sequences in its table, and nearly 8% of those were observed once. The ten largest clones add up to approximately 8.6% of the sample. Findings and caveats that apply to the study as a whole: Over the following months the frequencies of hyperexpanded clones went down, and after one year T-cell counts and TCRbeta diversity were mostly credited to newly produced T cells. In some patients, the high TCRbeta diversity seen at day 60 was put down to recipient T cells and intrathymic progenitors that had survived conditioning. About two months after transplant, the apparently early recovery of alphabetaT-cell counts reportedly depended on just several hundred clones that had expanded rapidly and came from non-depleted graft cells.

In light of the paper, this sample's treatment or condition label describes: allogeneic hematopoietic cell transplantation with graft depleted of TCRalphabeta T cells and CD19 B cells. The children who served as transplant recipients had been given grafts of TCRalphabeta/CD19-depleted allogeneic hematopoietic cells. The chain employs TRBV4-2 and TRBJ1-1; no D gene can be assigned with confidence. The specimen was peripheral blood, collected 360 days after TCRalphabeta/CD19-depleted stem cell transplant. The TCR sequence derives from a female patient between 2 and 15 years old who had a stem cell transplant for Fanconi anemia, so the T cells may come from the graft donor. DNA sequence: TGTGCCAGCAGCCAAGAGGCGGCCAACACTGAAGCTTTCTTT. This gives the protein CASSQEAANTEAFF.